A selection of T cell receptor beta chains follows, all from one sample in a study of TIL therapy for anti-PD-1-resistant metastatic lung cancer. Generated by immunoSEQ multiplex PCR, the TCRdb table keeps only in-frame clones and is missing some. Of 55,000 to 70,000 clones listed, 87% were seen once; the top ten hold 2% to 3%. Source: blood, taken at baseline. The receptors stem from a person between 25 and 79 years old with non-small cell lung cancer. Both conserved end residues are part of each CDR3. The order of the fields is D gene, CDR3 length, J gene, V gene, CDR3 protein. The D gene is left open where the match is weak.

>TRBD2|15|TRBJ2-3|TRBV7-2
CASSFSSGGADTQYF
>-|15|TRBJ2-7|TRBV21-1
CASRKDSRRGYEQYF
>TRBD2|15|TRBJ2-7|TRBV5-1
CASSLTSGKSYEQYF
>-|14|TRBJ2-2|TRBV11-3
CASSLGGRTGELFF
>-|13|TRBJ1-2|TRBV6-5
CASSAGRFYGYTF
>TRBD2|14|TRBJ2-7|TRBV7-9
CASSPPSGVNEQYF
>-|16|TRBJ2-1|TRBV4-1
CASSQDLGGDYNEQFF
>-|14|TRBJ1-6|TRBV3-1/TRBV3-2
CASSQDWADSPLHF
>-|14|TRBJ2-3|TRBV30
CAWSEGLISVTQYF
>-|17|TRBJ2-7|TRBV14
CASSQDRGTDINYEQYF
>TRBD1|15|TRBJ2-7|TRBV6-2/TRBV6-3
CASSYSRDRVNEQYF
>-|15|TRBJ1-1|TRBV6-1
CASSEEKWAGTEAFF
>-|13|TRBJ2-1|TRBV7-8
CASSFGYYNEQFF
>-|13|TRBJ1-1|TRBV19
CASSLGGNTEAFF
>TRBD1|14|TRBJ1-5|TRBV6-5
CASSPTGGYQPQHF
>-|12|TRBJ2-1|TRBV5-3
CARSLKGDEQFF
>TRBD1|14|TRBJ2-1|TRBV27
CASSLGTGGNEQFF
>TRBD1|13|TRBJ2-7|TRBV28
CASSNRGSYEQYF
>-|16|TRBJ1-5|TRBV5-3
CARSLVDGINNQPQHF
>TRBD1|15|TRBJ1-1|TRBV9
CASSVEAGGNTEAFF
>-|19|TRBJ1-1|TRBV27
CASSLTLELSSGMDTEAFF
>-|14|TRBJ1-2|TRBV30
CAWSRRNSNYGYTF
>-|15|TRBJ2-3|TRBV5-5
CASSLPGTSTDTQYF
>-|16|TRBJ2-2|TRBV7-9
CASSPTVGVPAGELFF
>TRBD1|13|TRBJ2-5|TRBV19
CASSGTGGETQYF
>TRBD1|13|TRBJ2-5|TRBV14
CASSKGGVETQYF
>-|11|TRBJ2-7|TRBV29-1
CSVLAHHEQYF
>TRBD1|13|TRBJ1-5|TRBV12-3/TRBV12-4
CASTETGGQPQHF
>-|13|TRBJ1-5|TRBV10-2
CASSAQSNQPQHF
>-|16|TRBJ1-3|TRBV27
CASSTGRGNSGNTIYF
>-|14|TRBJ2-1|TRBV18
CASSGQSSYNEQFF
>-|14|TRBJ2-3|TRBV9
CASRAGTETDTQYF
>-|12|TRBJ2-3|TRBV6-5
CASSYSGDTQYF
>-|13|TRBJ1-1|TRBV5-1
CASSLGPLYGAFF
>-|13|TRBJ1-1|TRBV5-1
CASSYDSNTEAFF
>-|13|TRBJ2-7|TRBV18
CASSPVRTYEQYF
>-|11|TRBJ2-1|TRBV12-3/TRBV12-4
CASSRYNEQFF
>-|13|TRBJ1-2|TRBV28
CASRRTGTYGYTF
>-|14|TRBJ1-1|TRBV28
CASKTGTPNTEAFF
>-|12|TRBJ1-1|TRBV11-2
CASGSVGTEAFF
>-|17|TRBJ2-2|TRBV14
CASSQDGGYPGTGELFF
>-|14|TRBJ1-1|TRBV9
CASSARTLGTEAFF
>TRBD1|16|TRBJ1-3|TRBV6-5
CASSYGTGFSGNTIYF
>-|14|TRBJ1-6|TRBV25-1
CASSVQGPNSPLHF
>TRBD1|15|TRBJ2-7|TRBV27
CASSVTGTEDYEQYF
>TRBD1|15|TRBJ2-7|TRBV5-1
CASSVDRVSPYEQYF
>TRBD1|15|TRBJ2-1|TRBV6-5
CASSPWTGGWDEQFF
>-|14|TRBJ2-2|TRBV19
CASSIGQNTGELFF
>-|13|TRBJ2-7|TRBV5-1
CASKAPGTYEQYF
>-|13|TRBJ1-6|TRBV6-5
CASGGGNNSPLHF
>TRBD2|14|TRBJ2-3|TRBV5-6
CASTRLRETDTQYF